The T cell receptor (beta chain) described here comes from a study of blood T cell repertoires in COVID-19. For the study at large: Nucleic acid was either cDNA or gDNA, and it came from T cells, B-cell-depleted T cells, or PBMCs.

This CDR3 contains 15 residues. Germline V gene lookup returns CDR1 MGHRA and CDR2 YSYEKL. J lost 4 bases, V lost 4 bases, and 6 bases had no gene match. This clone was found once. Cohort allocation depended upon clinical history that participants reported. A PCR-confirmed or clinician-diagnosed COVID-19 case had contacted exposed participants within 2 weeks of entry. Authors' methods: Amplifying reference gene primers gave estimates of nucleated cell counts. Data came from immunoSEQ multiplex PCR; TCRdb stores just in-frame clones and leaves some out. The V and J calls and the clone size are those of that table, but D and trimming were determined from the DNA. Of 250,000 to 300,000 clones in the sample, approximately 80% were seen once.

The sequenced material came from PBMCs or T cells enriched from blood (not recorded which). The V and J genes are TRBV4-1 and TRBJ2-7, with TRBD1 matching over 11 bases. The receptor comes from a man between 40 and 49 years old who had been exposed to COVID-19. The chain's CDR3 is CASSPGQGAIYEQYF. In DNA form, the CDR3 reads TGCGCCAGCAGCCCAGGACAGGGGGCTATTTACGAGCAGTACTTC.